The 15 T cell receptor beta chains below all came from one sample that was sequenced in a study of T cell responses to AZD1222 COVID-19 vaccine. TCRdb's copy holds only in-frame clones and misses some; the assay was immunoSEQ multiplex PCR. The sample records about 150,000 clones, approximately 90% being singletons. The sample was peripheral blood, taken 28 days after the second AZD1222 dose. These receptors were collected from an adult who received the AZD1222 COVID-19 vaccine.

The chain has TRBV3-1 (or the pseudogene TRBV3-2) and TRBJ2-1; possible D gene TRBD2, 7 bases. Germline V CDR1 and CDR2: LGHDT, YNNKEL (reference sequence). Trimming took 6 bases from V and 7 from J, leaving 10 bases between them. The CDR3 extends over 12 amino acids. In DNA form, the CDR3 reads TGTGCCAGCAGGGGGGGGCCAAATGAGCAGTTCTTC. Its translation is CASRGGPNEQFF.

The genes are TRBV3-1 (or the pseudogene TRBV3-2) and TRBJ1-4, with D maybe TRBD1 (5 bases). Trimming removed 8 bases from V and 5 bases from J, with 12 bases in between. CDR1 LGHDT and CDR2 YNNKEL come from the germline V gene (reference sequence). The CDR3 consists of 13 residues. CDR3 DNA sequence: TGTGCCAGCTCCTGGGCAGGGAATGAAAAACTGTTTTTT. This translates into CASSWAGNEKLFF.

This chain uses TRBV2 with TRBJ1-3; possible D gene TRBD1, 6 bases. The V gene's germline CDR1 is SNHLY and CDR2 FYNNEI. The CDR3 length is 16 residues. V lost 6 bases and J lost 2, with 17 bases in between. For the CDR3, the DNA is TGTGCCAGCAGGGTTGAAGGAGGGACAACTGGAAACACCATATATTTT. Protein: CASRVEGGTTGNTIYF.

The rearrangement links TRBV28 to TRBJ2-7, with D perhaps matching TRBD1 (6 bases). Germline CDR1 reads MDHEN; CDR2 reads SYDVKM. Trimming removed 4 bases at V and 9 bases at J, with 16 bases between. This CDR3 has 13 residues. CDR3 protein: CASSSGTMLGQYF. The CDR3 DNA is TGTGCCAGCAGTTCCGGGACAATGCTCGGGCAGTACTTC.

V and J are TRBV4-1 and TRBJ2-7; 11 bases are a match to TRBD2. J lost 3 bases, V lost 4 bases, and 11 bases had no gene match. This CDR3 is built from 17 residues. Germline CDR1 and CDR2: MGHRA and YSYEKL. The DNA of the CDR3 is TGCGCCAGCAGCCCCGATTCCGAGACTAGCGGGGTCTACGAGCAGTACTTC. As protein: CASSPDSETSGVYEQYF.

The rearrangement links TRBV28 to TRBJ1-5, with D possibly TRBD1 on 5 matching bases. From germline, CDR1 is MDHEN and CDR2 SYDVKM. The CDR3 has 13 amino acids. In nucleotides, the CDR3 is TGTGGCTGCGGGGGTTATAGCAATCAGCCCCAGCATTTT. It translates to CGCGGYSNQPQHF. Full variable domain (missing parts from reference TRBV28 and TRBJ1-5): DVKVTQSSRYLVKRTGEKVFLECVQDMDHENMFWYRQDPGLGLRLIYFSYDVKMKEKGDIPEGYSVSREKKERFSLILESASTNQTSMYLCGCGGYSNQPQHFGDGTRLSIL.

This clone was seen just once. The genes are TRBV6-6 and TRBJ1-5; D possibly corresponds to TRBD1 (5 bases). V was pared by 8 bases and J by 6 bases, with 5 bases between. The CDR3 is 10 residues long. Germline V gives CDR1 MNHNY, CDR2 SVGAGI (reference sequence). Written as DNA, the CDR3 is TGTGCCAGCGGGGGTCAGCCCCAGCATTTT. It is translated as CASGGQPQHF.

CDR3 region: CAGKTSGVVYEQYF. DNA of the CDR3: TGTGCCGGAAAAACTAGTGGCGTGGTATACGAGCAGTACTTC. The chain employs TRBV30 and TRBJ2-7; TRBD2 might be the D (5 bases). V was cut by 8 bases and J by 4 bases, with 21 bases left in between. Germline V gives CDR1 GTSNPN, CDR2 SVGIG (reference sequence). The CDR3 spans 14 residues.

This rearrangement joins TRBV27 to TRBJ1-6, with D maybe TRBD1 (5 bases). The CDR3 length is 15 residues. CDR1 and CDR2 from the germline V gene are MNHEY and SMNVEV (reference sequence). V was pared by 3 bases and J by 1 base, with 7 bases between. In nucleotides, the CDR3 is TGTGCCAGCAGTTTTAAGGGGTCCTATAATTCACCCCTCCACTTT. Encoded protein: CASSFKGSYNSPLHF.

The chain uses TRBV13 and TRBJ1-4; 9 nucleotides match TRBD1. V shed 6 bases, J shed 2 bases, and the junction held 10 bases outside the gene matches. From germline, CDR1 is PRHDT and CDR2 FYEKMQ (reference sequence). The CDR3 loop spans 17 amino acids. CDR3 sequence (DNA): TGTGCCAGCAGTGGGACAGGGCGGAGGGTGACTAATGAAAAACTGTTTTTT. Protein sequence: CASSGTGRRVTNEKLFF.

The rearrangement uses TRBV12-3 or TRBV12-4 and TRBJ2-7, with D tentatively TRBD2 (6 bases). The CDR3 totals 13 residues. V lost 5 bases, J lost 6 bases, and 14 bases lay in between. The CDR3 DNA is TGTGCCAGCAGTAGCGGCGGGGATCGCGAGCAGTACTTC. Protein: CASSSGGDREQYF.

This chain connects TRBV5-1 to TRBJ2-1; TRBD2 might be the D (6 bases). V was shortened by 3 bases and J by 10 bases, with 14 bases between the two germline ends. The CDR3 covers 13 residues. Per the germline V gene, CDR1 is SGHRS and CDR2 is YFSETQ. The CDR3 is CASSWDWAGEQFF. DNA of the CDR3: TGCGCCAGCAGCTGGGACTGGGCGGGAGAGCAGTTCTTC. The complete variable domain, with remaining parts taken from reference TRBV5-1 and TRBJ2-1, reads KAGVTQTPRYLIKTRGQQVTLSCSPISGHRSVSWYQQTPGQGLQFLFEYFSETQRNKGNFPGRFSGRQFSNSRSEMNVSTLELGDSALYLCASSWDWAGEQFFGPGTRLTVL.

This chain connects TRBV4-2 to TRBJ2-5; perhaps TRBD1 as D (5 bases). Germline V CDR1 and CDR2: LGHNA, YNFKEQ. There are 15 residues in the CDR3. V was clipped by 4 bases and J by 3 bases, with 15 bases between them. CDR3 nucleotides: TGTGCCAGCAGCCTCAAACTGACAGAAGAAGAGACCCAGTACTTC. As protein: CASSLKLTEEETQYF.

The chain is built from TRBV4-1 and TRBJ2-7; D call uncertain. The germline V and J ends were trimmed by 0 bases and 6 bases, with 12 bases remaining between them. The CDR3 is 14 residues long. Looked up from germline, CDR1 is MGHRA and CDR2 is YSYEKL. This CDR3 is CASSQEPGMGEQYF. As DNA, the CDR3 is TGCGCCAGCAGCCAAGAGCCAGGTATGGGCGAGCAGTACTTC.

In this sample, this clone turned up once. V and J are TRBV25-1 and TRBJ1-1; D remains unclear. V was trimmed by 4 bases and J by 3 bases, leaving 12 bases between them. The CDR3 contains 14 residues. CDR1 MGHDK and CDR2 SYGVNS come from the germline V gene. CDR3 bases: TGTGCCAGCAGTGCCTACGGAGAGGACACTGAAGCTTTCTTT. This translates into CASSAYGEDTEAFF.